These 7 T cell receptor beta chains came from one sample sequenced in a study of cytomegalovirus exposure and HLA in healthy donors (TCRdb year 2017). The library was made by the immunoSEQ multiplex PCR assay. The multiplex PCR relied on a mix of 60 forward primers for TCR Vbeta segments and 13 reverse primers for TCR Jbeta segments. TCRdb's version of the immuneACCESS table is confined to in-frame rearrangements and falls short of the full clone set. An unresolved V gene accounts for under half of the shortfall where checked; the remainder is of unknown origin. The sample has about 150,000 clones on record, approximately 73% of them singletons. 5.4% of the sample is held by the ten biggest clonotypes. The specimen sequenced was PBMCs. The receptors shown here come from a woman between 18 and 30 years old in good health and CMV-seropositive.

The chain couples TRBV28 to TRBJ1-1, with 7 bases identical to TRBD1. CDR3 length equals 12 residues. The J segment lost 10 bases and the V segment lost 2 bases, leaving 4 bases of the junction unmatched. From germline, CDR1 is MDHEN and CDR2 SYDVKM. CDR3 DNA sequence: TGTGCCAGCAGTTTACAGGGGGGAACAGCTTTCTTT. Its translation is CASSLQGGTAFF.

V is TRBV27 and J is TRBJ1-5, with TRBD1 as a possible D gene (6 bases). There are 14 residues in the CDR3. The V gene lost 5 bases and the J gene lost 0 bases, with 8 bases spanning the gap. Germline loops: CDR1 MNHEY, CDR2 SMNVEV (reference sequence). CDR3 sequence: CASSETGSNQPQHF. The CDR3 DNA reads TGTGCCAGCAGTGAGACAGGTAGCAATCAGCCCCAGCATTTT.

The chain employs TRBV6-5 and TRBJ2-3, with 8 bases aligning to TRBD2. CDR3 size: 16 residues. Germline loops: CDR1 MNHEY, CDR2 SVGAGI. After removal of 4 bases from V and 2 bases from J, the junction contained 8 bases not matched to a gene. CDR3 in amino acids: CASSSEALADTDTQYF. CDR3 coding DNA: TGTGCCAGCAGTTCAGAGGCACTAGCGGACACAGATACGCAGTATTTT.

V and J are TRBV6-5 and TRBJ2-7; maybe TRBD2 (5 bases). Trimming took off 2 bases at V and 6 bases at J, with 8 bases between the two ends. This CDR3 spans 12 amino acids. Germline V gene sequence: CDR1 MNHEY, CDR2 SVGAGI. CDR3 bases: TGTGCCAGCAGTTACAGTGGACTCGAGCAGTACTTC. Translation: CASSYSGLEQYF.

The chain recombines TRBV7-2 with TRBJ2-5, with 8 bases that match TRBD1. This CDR3 has 15 residues. Trimming took 5 bases from V and 4 from J; bases not matched to a gene: 9. The germline gives CDR1 SGHTA, CDR2 FQGNSA. The CDR3 loop reads CASSLTGDLGETQYF. The CDR3 DNA is TGTGCCAGCAGCCTGACAGGGGATCTAGGAGAGACCCAGTACTTC.

DNA of the CDR3: TGTGCCAGCAGTCGGCTAGCGGGGGGCCCGGCCACAGATACGCAGTATTTT. Encoded protein: CASSRLAGGPATDTQYF. J is TRBJ2-3 and V is TRBV7-8, with 11 positions matching TRBD2. The V gene end was trimmed by 6 bases and the J gene end by 2 bases; junction bases not matched to a gene: 10. The CDR3 sequence is 17 residues long. Per germline, CDR1 SGHVS and CDR2 FQNEAQ.

In its sample, this clone was seen once. The V gene is TRBV6-4, the J gene TRBJ2-2, with 9 bases aligning to TRBD1. Looked up from germline, CDR1 is MRHNA and CDR2 is SNTAGT. Trimming at V came to 6 bases and at J to 3 bases, leaving 2 bases not matched to a gene. The CDR3 totals 14 residues. The CDR3 protein is CASRRQGDTGELFF. The CDR3 DNA reads as TGTGCCAGCAGGCGACAGGGGGACACCGGGGAGCTGTTTTTT.